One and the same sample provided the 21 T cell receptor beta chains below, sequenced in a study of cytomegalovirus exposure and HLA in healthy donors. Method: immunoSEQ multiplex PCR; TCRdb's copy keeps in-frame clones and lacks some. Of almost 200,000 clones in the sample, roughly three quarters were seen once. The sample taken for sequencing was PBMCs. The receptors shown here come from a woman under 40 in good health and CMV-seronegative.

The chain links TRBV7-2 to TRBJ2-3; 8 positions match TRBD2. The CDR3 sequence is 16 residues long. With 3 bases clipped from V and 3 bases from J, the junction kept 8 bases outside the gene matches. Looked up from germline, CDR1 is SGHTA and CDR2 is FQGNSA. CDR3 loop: CASSLGATSATDTQYF. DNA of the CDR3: TGTGCCAGCAGCTTGGGAGCGACTAGCGCGACAGATACGCAGTATTTT.

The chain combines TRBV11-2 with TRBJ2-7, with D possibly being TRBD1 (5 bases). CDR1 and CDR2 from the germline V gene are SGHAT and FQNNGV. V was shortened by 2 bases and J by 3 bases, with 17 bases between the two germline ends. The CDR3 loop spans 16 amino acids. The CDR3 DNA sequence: TGTGCCAGCAGCTTAATGGGCCAGGGTGTCCGCTACGAGCAGTACTTC. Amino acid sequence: CASSLMGQGVRYEQYF.

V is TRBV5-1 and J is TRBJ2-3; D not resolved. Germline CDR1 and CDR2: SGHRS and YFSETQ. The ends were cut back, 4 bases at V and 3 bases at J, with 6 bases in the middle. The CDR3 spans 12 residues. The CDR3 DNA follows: TGCGCCAGCAGCCTCCCTACAGATACGCAGTATTTT. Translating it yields CASSLPTDTQYF.

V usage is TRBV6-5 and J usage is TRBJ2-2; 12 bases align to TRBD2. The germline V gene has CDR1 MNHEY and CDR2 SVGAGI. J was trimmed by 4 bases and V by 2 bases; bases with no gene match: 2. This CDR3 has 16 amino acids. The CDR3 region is CASSYPSGGATGELFF. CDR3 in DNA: TGTGCCAGCAGTTACCCTAGCGGGGGGGCCACCGGGGAGCTGTTTTTT.

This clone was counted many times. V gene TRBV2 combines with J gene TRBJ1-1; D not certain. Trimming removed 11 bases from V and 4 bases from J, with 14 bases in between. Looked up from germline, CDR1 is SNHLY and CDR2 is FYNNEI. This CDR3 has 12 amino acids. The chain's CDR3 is CASGRGVTEAFF. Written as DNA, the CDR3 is TGTGCCTCGGGTCGCGGGGTCACTGAAGCTTTCTTT.

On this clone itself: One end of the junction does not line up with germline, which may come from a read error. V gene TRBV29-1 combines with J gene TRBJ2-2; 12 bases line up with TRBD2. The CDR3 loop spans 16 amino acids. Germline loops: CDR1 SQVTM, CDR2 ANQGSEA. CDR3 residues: CSVDRTSGTSARGAVF. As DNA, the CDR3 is TGCAGCGTTGACCGGACTAGCGGGACCTCTGCCCGGGGAGCTGTTTTT.

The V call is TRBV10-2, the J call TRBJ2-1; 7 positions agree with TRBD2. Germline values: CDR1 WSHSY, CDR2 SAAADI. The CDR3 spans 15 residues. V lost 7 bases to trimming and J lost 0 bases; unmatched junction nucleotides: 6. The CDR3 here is CASTLREGSYNEQFF. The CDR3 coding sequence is TGCGCCAGCACTCTAAGGGAGGGCTCCTACAATGAGCAGTTCTTC.

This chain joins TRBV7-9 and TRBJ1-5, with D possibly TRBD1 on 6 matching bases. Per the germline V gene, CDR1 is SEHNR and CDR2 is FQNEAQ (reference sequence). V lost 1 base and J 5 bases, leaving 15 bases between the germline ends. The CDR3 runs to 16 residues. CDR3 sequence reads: CASSLVGGGAHQPQHF. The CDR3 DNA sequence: TGTGCCAGCAGCTTAGTGGGAGGGGGGGCCCATCAGCCCCAGCATTTT.

In DNA form, the CDR3 reads TGTGCCAGCAGTTCCCGGGACAGCATGAACACTGAAGCTTTCTTT. As protein: CASSSRDSMNTEAFF. The chain recombines TRBV27 with TRBJ1-1, with TRBD1 matching 7 bases. Germline CDR1 and CDR2: MNHEY and SMNVEV (reference sequence). V lost 4 bases and J lost 0; bases outside the gene matches: 5. The CDR3 spans 15 residues.

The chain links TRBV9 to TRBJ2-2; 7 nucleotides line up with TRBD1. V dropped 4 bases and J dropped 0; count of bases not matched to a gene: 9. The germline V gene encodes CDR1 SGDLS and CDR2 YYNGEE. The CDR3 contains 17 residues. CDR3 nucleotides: TGTGCCAGCAGCAGGGTCTTTACAGGGGCGAACACCGGGGAGCTGTTTTTT. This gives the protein CASSRVFTGANTGELFF.

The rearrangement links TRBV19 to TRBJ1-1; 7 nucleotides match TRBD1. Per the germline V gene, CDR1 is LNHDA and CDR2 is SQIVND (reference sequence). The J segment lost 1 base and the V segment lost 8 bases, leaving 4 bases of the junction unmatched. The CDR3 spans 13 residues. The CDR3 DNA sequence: TGTGCCAGTCGGACAGGTGGGAACACTGAAGCTTTCTTT. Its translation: CASRTGGNTEAFF.

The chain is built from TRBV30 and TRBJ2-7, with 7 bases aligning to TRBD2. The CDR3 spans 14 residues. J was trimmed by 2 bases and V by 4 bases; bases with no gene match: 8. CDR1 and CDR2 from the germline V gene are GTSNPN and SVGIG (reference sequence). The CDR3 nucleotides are TGTGCCTGGAAAGGAGGCGGGAGCCCCTACGAGCAGTACTTC. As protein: CAWKGGGSPYEQYF.

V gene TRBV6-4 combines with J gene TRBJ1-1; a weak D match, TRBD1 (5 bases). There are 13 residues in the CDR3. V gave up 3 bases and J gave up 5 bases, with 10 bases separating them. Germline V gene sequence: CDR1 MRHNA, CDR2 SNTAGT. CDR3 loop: CASSESAGTEAFF. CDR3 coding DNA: TGTGCCAGCAGTGAGTCGGCAGGGACTGAAGCTTTCTTT.

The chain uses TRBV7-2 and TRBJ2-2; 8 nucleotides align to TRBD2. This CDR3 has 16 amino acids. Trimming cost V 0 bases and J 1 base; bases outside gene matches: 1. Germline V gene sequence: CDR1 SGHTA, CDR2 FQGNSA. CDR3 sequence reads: CASSLAGTRNTGELFF. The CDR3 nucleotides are TGTGCCAGCAGCTTAGCTGGGACTAGGAACACCGGGGAGCTGTTTTTT.

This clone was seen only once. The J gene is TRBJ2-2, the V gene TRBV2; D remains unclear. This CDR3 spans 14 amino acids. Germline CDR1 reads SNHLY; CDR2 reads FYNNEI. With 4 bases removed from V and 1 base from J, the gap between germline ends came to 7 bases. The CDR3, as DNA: TGTGCCAGCAGTGTTTACAAGAACACCGGGGAGCTGTTTTTT. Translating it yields CASSVYKNTGELFF.

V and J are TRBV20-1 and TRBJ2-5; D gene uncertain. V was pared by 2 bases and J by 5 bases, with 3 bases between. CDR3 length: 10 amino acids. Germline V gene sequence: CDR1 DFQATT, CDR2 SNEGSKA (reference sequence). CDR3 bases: TGCAGTGCTAGACGGGAGACCCAGTACTTC. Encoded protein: CSARRETQYF.

CDR3 in amino acids: CASSMGGRELFF. CDR3 nucleotides: TGTGCCAGTAGTATGGGGGGACGGGAGCTGTTTTTT. This sequence joins TRBV19 and TRBJ2-2, with a possible D match to TRBD2 (6 bases). V lost 3 bases and J 9 bases, leaving 8 bases between the germline ends. The length of the CDR3 is 12 residues. Germline values: CDR1 LNHDA, CDR2 SQIVND (reference sequence).

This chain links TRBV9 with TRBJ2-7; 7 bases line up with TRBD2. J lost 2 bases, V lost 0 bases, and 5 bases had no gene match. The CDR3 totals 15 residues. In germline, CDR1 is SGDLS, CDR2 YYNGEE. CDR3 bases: TGTGCCAGCAGCGTAGGACAGCGGGGAGCCTACGAGCAGTACTTC. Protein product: CASSVGQRGAYEQYF.

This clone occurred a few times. The CDR3 loop reads CASSFLAGGETQYF. CDR3 sequence (DNA): TGTGCCAGCAGCTTCCTAGCGGGGGGCGAGACCCAGTACTTC. The V gene is TRBV7-2, the J gene TRBJ2-5; the match to TRBD2 covers 11 bases. This CDR3 has 14 residues. In germline, CDR1 is SGHTA, CDR2 FQGNSA. The trim removed 3 bases at V and 5 bases at J, leaving 2 bases unmatched. The full variable domain, with the rest looked up from reference TRBV7-2 and TRBJ2-5, is GAGVSQSPSNKVTEKGKDVELRCDPISGHTALYWYRQSLGQGLEFLIYFQGNSAPDKSGLPSDRFSAERTGGSVSTLTIQRTQQEDSAVYLCASSFLAGGETQYFGPGTRLLVL.

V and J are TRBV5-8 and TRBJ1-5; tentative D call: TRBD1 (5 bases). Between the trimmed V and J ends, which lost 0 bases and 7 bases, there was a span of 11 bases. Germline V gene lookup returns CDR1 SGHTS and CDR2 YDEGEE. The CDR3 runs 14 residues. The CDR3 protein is CASSLGSTGQPQHF. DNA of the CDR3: TGTGCCAGCAGCTTGGGCTCAACAGGCCAGCCCCAGCATTTT.

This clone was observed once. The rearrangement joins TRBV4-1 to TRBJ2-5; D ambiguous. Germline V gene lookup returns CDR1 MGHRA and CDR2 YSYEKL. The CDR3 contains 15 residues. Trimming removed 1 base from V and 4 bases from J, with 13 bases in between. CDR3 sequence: CASSQVFSPLETQYF. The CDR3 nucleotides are TGCGCCAGCAGCCAAGTTTTTAGCCCGTTAGAGACCCAGTACTTC.